The TCR beta chain described here comes from a study of blood T cell repertoires in COVID-19. The CDR3 length is 16 residues. V gave up 4 bases and J gave up 1 base, with 14 bases separating them. Looked up from germline, CDR1 is SGDLS and CDR2 is YYNGEE. Assay used: immunoSEQ multiplex PCR; TCRdb lists only in-frame clones, some missing. This table holds some 320,000 clones, about 82% found once. Material: peripheral blood. The chain carries TRBV9 and TRBJ1-4; D perhaps matches TRBD1 (5 bases). The receptor comes from a human donor in a cohort sampled during active COVID-19. In nucleotides, the CDR3 is TGTGCCAGCAGCCCCAGGGCGGAGGGAACTAATGAAAAACTGTTTTTT. It yields the protein CASSPRAEGTNEKLFF.